Each of the 4 T cell receptor beta chains below was sequenced from the same sample in a study of T cell responses to AZD1222 COVID-19 vaccine. Assay: immunoSEQ multiplex PCR; the TCRdb copy retains only in-frame clones and omits some. The table includes about 100,000 clones, about 86% detected once. This specimen was peripheral blood, taken on day 0 of AZD1222 vaccination. Every receptor here comes from an adult in good health.

CDR3 sequence: CAADKGRTEAFF. The CDR3 DNA sequence: TGTGCCGCGGATAAGGGTCGGACTGAAGCTTTCTTT. V and J are TRBV30 and TRBJ1-1; D unclear. In germline, CDR1 is GTSNPN, CDR2 SVGIG (reference sequence). V lost 8 bases to trimming and J lost 5 bases, with 15 bases between them. CDR3 length: 12 residues.

The chain is built from TRBV14 and TRBJ1-1; 11 bases fit TRBD1. The ends lost 0 bases at V and 6 bases at J; junction bases unmatched: 6. Germline values: CDR1 SGHDN, CDR2 FVKESK. CDR3 length equals 16 residues. CDR3 amino acids: CASSQDSWTGGPEAFF. In DNA form, the CDR3 reads TGTGCCAGCAGCCAAGATTCGTGGACAGGGGGCCCTGAAGCTTTCTTT.

This clone occurred once. The chain uses TRBV5-4 and TRBJ2-2, with 9 bases that match TRBD1. The V gene end was trimmed by 3 bases and the J gene end by 3 bases; junction bases not matched to a gene: 9. The CDR3 totals 17 residues. Germline values: CDR1 SGHNT, CDR2 YYREEE (reference sequence). DNA of the CDR3: TGTGCCAGCAGCTCGCCTGGGGGACAGGGTTACACCGGGGAGCTGTTTTTT. Amino acids: CASSSPGGQGYTGELFF.

The V call is TRBV5-4, the J call TRBJ1-3; D gene uncertain. This CDR3 is 15 amino acids long. CDR1 and CDR2 from the germline V gene are SGHNT and YYREEE (reference sequence). The ends were cut back, 1 base at V and 0 bases at J, with 8 bases in the middle. As DNA, the CDR3 is TGTGCCAGCAGCTTGACGTCCACCTCTGGAAACACCATATATTTT. It yields the protein CASSLTSTSGNTIYF.